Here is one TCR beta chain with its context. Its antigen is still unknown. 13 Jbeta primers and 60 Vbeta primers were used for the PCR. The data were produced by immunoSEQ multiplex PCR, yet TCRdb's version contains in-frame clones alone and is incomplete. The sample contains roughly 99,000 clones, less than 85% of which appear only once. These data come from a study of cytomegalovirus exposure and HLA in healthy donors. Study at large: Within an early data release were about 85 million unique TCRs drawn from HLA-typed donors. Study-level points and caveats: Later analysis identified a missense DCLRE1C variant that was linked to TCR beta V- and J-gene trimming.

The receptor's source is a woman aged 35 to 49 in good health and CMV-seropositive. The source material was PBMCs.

CDR3 in amino acids: CASSWTSMNTEAFF. The CDR3 DNA reads TGCGCCAGCAGCTGGACATCTATGAACACTGAAGCTTTCTTT. This chain uses TRBV5-1 with TRBJ1-1, with D perhaps TRBD1 (5 bases). Looked up from germline, CDR1 is SGHRS and CDR2 is YFSETQ. V was cut by 3 bases and J by 0 bases, with 9 bases left in between. This CDR3 is 14 amino acids long.